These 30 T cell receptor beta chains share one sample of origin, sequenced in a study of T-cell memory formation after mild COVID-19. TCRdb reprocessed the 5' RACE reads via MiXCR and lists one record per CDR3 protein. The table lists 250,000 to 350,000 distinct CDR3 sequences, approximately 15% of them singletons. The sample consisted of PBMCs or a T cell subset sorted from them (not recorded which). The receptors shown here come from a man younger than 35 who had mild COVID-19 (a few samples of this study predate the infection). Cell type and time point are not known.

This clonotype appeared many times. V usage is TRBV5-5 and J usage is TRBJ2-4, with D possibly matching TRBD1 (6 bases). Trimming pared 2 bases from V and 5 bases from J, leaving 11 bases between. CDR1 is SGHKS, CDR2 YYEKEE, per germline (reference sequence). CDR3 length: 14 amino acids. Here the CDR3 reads CASSLSDRQNIQYF. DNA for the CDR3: TGTGCCAGCAGCTTATCTGACAGGCAAAACATTCAGTACTTC.

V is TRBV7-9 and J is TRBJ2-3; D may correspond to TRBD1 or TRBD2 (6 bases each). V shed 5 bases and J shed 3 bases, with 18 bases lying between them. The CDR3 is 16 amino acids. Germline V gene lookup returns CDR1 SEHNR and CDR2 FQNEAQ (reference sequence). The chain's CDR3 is CASSPIGGSETDTQYF. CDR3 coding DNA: TGTGCCAGCAGCCCTATAGGGGGGTCTGAAACAGATACGCAGTATTTT.

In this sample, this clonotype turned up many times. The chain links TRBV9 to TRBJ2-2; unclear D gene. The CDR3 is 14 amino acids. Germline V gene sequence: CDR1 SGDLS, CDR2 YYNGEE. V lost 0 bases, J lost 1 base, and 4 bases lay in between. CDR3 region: CASSVAVNTGELFF. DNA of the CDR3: TGTGCCAGCAGCGTAGCAGTGAACACCGGGGAGCTGTTTTTT.

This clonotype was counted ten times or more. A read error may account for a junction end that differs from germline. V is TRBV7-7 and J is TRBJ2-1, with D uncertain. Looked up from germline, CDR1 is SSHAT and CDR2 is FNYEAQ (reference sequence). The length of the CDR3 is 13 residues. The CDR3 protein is CASSPGHDNEQFF. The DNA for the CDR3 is TGTGCTAGCAGCCCGGGCCATGACAATGAGCAGTTCTTC. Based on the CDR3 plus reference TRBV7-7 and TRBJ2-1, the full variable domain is GAGVSQSPRYKVTKRGQDVTLRCDPISSHATLYWYQQALGQGPEFLTYFNYEAQPDKSGLPSDRFSAERPEGSISTLTIQRTEQRDSAMYRCASSPGHDNEQFFGPGTRLTVL.

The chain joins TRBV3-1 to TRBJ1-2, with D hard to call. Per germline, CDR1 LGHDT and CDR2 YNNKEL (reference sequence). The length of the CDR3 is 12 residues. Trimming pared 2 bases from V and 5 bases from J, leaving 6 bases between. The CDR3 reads CASSQPPYGYTF. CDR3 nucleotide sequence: TGTGCCAGCAGCCAACCCCCATATGGCTACACCTTC.

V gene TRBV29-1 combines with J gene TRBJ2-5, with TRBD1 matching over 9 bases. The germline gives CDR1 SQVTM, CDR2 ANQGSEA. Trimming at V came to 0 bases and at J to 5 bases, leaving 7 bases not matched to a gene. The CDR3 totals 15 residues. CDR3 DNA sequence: TGCAGCGTTGAAGATCGACAGGGGGTTTGGGAGACCCAGTACTTC. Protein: CSVEDRQGVWETQYF.

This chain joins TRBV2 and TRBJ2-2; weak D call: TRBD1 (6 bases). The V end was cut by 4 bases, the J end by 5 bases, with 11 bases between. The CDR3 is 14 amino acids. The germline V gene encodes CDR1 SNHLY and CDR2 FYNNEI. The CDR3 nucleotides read TGTGCCAGCAGTGCGGACAGTCCTACCGGGGAGCTGTTTTTT. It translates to CASSADSPTGELFF.

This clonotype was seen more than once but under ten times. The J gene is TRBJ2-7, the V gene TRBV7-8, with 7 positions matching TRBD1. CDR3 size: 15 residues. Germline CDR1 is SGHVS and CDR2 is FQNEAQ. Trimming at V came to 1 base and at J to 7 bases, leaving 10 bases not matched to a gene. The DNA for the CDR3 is TGTGCCAGCAGCTTAGGGCGAGGGGGCAATAGGGAGCAGTACTTC. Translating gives CASSLGRGGNREQYF. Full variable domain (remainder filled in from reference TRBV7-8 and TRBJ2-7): GAGVSQSPRYKVAKRGQDVALRCDPISGHVSLFWYQQALGQGPEFLTYFQNEAQLDKSGLPSDRFFAERPEGSVSTLKIQRTQQEDSAVYLCASSLGRGGNREQYFGPGTRLTVT.

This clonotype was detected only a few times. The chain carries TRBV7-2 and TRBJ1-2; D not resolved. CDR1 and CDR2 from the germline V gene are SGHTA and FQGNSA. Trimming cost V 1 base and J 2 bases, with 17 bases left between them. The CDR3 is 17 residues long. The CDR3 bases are TGTGCCAGCAGCTTAGGCCGGCGGGCAGCGCCAAACTATGGCTACACCTTC. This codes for CASSLGRRAAPNYGYTF.

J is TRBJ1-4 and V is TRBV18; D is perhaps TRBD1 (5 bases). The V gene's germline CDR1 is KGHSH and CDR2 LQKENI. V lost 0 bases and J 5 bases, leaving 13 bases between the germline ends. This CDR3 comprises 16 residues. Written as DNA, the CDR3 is TGTGCCAGCTCACCACCACCAGGTCGGGGGAATGAAAAACTGTTTTTT. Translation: CASSPPPGRGNEKLFF.

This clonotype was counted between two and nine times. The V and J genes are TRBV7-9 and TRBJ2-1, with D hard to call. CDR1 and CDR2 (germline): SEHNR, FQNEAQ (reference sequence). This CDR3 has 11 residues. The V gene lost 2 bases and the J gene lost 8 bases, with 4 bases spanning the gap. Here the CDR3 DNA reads TGTGCCAGCAGCTTATTCCATGAGCAGTTCTTC. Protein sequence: CASSLFHEQFF.

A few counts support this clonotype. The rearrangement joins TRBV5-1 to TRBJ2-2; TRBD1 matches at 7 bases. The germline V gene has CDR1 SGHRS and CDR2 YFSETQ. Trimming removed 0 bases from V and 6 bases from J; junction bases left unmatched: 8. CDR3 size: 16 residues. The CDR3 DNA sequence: TGCGCCAGCAGCTTGGCCCCAGGGGGAAATTCCGGGGAGCTGTTTTTT. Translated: CASSLAPGGNSGELFF.

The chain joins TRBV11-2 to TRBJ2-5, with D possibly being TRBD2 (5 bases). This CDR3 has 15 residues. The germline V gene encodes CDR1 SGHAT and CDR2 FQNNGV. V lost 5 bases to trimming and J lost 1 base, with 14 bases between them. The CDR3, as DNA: TGTGCCAGCAGCAATCAGGCGGGCTCCCAAGAGACCCAGTACTTC. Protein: CASSNQAGSQETQYF.

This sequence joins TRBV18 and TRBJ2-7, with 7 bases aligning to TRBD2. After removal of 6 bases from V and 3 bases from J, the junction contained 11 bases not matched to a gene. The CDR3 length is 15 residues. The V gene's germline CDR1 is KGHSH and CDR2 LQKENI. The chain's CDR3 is CASSPRGEVSYEQYF. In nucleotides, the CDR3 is TGTGCCAGCTCCCCTCGGGGGGAGGTAAGCTACGAGCAGTACTTC.

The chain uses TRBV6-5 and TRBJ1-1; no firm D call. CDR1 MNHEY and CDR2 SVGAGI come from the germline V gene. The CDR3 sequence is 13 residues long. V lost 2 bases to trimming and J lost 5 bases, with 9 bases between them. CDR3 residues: CASSYGFGTEAFF. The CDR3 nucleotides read TGTGCCAGCAGTTACGGATTCGGGACTGAAGCTTTCTTT.

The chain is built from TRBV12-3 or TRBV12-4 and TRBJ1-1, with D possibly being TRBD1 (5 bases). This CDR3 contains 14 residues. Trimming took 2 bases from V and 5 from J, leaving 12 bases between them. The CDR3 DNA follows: TGTGCCAGCAGTTTATGGGGAGGGGTGACTGAAGCTTTCTTT. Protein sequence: CASSLWGGVTEAFF.

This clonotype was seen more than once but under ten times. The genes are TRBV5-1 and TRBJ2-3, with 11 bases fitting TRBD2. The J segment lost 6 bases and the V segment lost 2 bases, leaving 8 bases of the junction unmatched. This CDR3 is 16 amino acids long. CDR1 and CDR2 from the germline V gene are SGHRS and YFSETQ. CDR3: CASSLGSGGAVDTQYF. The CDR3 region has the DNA TGCGCCAGCAGCTTAGGTAGCGGGGGGGCAGTGGATACGCAGTATTTT.

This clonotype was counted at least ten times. This chain's CDR3 is CASSDPGKAAFF. In nucleotides, the CDR3 is TGCGCCAGCAGCGATCCAGGGAAGGCAGCTTTCTTT. The rearrangement joins TRBV5-1 to TRBJ1-1, with D perhaps matching TRBD1 (5 bases). CDR1 SGHRS and CDR2 YFSETQ come from the germline V gene. CDR3 length: 12 residues. Trimming removed 4 bases from V and 10 bases from J, with 14 bases in between.

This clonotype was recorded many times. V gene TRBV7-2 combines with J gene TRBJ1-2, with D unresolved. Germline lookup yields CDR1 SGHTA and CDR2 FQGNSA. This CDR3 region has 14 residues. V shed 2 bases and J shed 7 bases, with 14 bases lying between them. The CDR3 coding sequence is TGTGCCAGCAGCTTATTGGCTGGGATGGGTGGCTACACCTTC. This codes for CASSLLAGMGGYTF. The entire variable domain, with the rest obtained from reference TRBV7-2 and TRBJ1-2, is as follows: GAGVSQSPSNKVTEKGKDVELRCDPISGHTALYWYRQSLGQGLEFLIYFQGNSAPDKSGLPSDRFSAERTGGSVSTLTIQRTQQEDSAVYLCASSLLAGMGGYTFGSGTRLTVV.

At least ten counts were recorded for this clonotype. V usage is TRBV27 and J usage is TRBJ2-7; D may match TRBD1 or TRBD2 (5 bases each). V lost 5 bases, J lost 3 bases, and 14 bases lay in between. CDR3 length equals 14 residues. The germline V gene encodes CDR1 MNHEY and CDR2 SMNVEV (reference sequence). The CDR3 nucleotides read TGTGCCAGCAGTCCTAGCCGGACAAGCTACGAGCAGTACTTC. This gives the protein CASSPSRTSYEQYF.

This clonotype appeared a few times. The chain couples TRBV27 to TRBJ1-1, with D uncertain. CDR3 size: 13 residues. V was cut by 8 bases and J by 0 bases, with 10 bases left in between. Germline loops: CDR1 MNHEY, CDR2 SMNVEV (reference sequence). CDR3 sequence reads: CASRGRLNTEAFF. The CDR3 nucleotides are TGTGCCAGCCGAGGAAGGCTGAACACTGAAGCTTTCTTT.

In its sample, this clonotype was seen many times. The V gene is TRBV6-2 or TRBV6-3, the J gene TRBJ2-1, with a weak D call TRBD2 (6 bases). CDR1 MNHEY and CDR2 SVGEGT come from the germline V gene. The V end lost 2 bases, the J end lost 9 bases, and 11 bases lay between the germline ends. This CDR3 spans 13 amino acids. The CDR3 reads CASSYVGGSEQFF. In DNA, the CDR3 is TGTGCCAGCAGTTACGTGGGGGGTAGTGAGCAGTTCTTC.

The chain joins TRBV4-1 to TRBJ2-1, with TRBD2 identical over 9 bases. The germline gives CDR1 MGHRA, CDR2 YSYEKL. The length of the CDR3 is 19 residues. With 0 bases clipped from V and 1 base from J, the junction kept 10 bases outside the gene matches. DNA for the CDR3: TGCGCCAGCAGCCAAGAGCCGCTAGCGGGGATTATTTCCTACAATGAGCAGTTCTTC. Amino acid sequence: CASSQEPLAGIISYNEQFF.

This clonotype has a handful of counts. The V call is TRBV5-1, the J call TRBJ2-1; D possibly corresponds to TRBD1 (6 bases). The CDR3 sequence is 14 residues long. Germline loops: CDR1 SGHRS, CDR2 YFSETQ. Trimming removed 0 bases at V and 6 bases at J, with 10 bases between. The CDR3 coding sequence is TGCGCCAGCAGCTTGGTAGGGGGACGCAATGAGCAGTTCTTC. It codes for CASSLVGGRNEQFF. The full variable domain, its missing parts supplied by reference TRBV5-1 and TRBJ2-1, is KAGVTQTPRYLIKTRGQQVTLSCSPISGHRSVSWYQQTPGQGLQFLFEYFSETQRNKGNFPGRFSGRQFSNSRSEMNVSTLELGDSALYLCASSLVGGRNEQFFGPGTRLTVL.

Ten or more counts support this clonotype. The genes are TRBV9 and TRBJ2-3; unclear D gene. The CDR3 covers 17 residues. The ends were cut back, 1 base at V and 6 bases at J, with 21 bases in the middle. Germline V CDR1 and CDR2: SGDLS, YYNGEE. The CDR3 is CASSVSGGLTSRDTQYF. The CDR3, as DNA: TGTGCCAGCAGCGTATCCGGCGGATTGACGTCTCGGGATACGCAGTATTTT.

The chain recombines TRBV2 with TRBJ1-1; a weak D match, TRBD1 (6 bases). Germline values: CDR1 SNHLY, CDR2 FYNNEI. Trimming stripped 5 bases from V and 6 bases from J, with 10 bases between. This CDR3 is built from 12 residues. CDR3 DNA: TGTGCCAGCAGTTCAGGGGTGTCTGAAGCTTTCTTT. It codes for CASSSGVSEAFF.

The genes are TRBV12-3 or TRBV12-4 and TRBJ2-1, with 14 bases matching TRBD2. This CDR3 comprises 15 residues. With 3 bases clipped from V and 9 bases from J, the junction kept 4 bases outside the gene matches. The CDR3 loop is CASSLTSGGAGEQFF. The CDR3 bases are TGTGCCAGCAGTTTGACTAGCGGGGGGGCCGGTGAGCAGTTCTTC.

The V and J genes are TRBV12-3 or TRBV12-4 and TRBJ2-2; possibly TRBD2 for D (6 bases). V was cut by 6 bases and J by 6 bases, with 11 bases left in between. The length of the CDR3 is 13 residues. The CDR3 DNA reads TGTGCCAGCAGCCCATGGGGGGCCGGGGAGCTGTTTTTT. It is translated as CASSPWGAGELFF.

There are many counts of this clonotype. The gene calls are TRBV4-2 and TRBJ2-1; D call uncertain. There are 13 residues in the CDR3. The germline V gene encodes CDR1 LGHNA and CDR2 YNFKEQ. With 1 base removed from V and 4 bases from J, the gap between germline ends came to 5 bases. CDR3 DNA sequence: TGTGCCAGCAGCCAAGCAAAGTACAATGAGCAGTTCTTC. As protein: CASSQAKYNEQFF.

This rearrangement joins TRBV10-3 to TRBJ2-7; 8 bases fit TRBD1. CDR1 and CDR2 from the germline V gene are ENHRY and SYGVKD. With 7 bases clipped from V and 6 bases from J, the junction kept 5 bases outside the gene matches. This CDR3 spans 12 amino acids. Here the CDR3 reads CAITPTGAEQYF. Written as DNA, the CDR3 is TGTGCCATCACCCCGACAGGGGCCGAGCAGTACTTC.